A single sample is the source of the 10 T cell receptor beta chains below, sequenced in a study of cytomegalovirus exposure and HLA in healthy donors. 60 Vbeta and 13 Jbeta primers were used in PCR. TCRdb's copy holds only in-frame clones and misses some; the assay was immunoSEQ multiplex PCR. The sample shows about 110,000 clones, roughly 71% of them seen only once. Sequenced sample: PBMCs. These receptors were obtained from a male donor in good health and CMV-seropositive.

The rearrangement joins TRBV5-1 to TRBJ2-2, with D possibly being TRBD1 (6 bases). The CDR3 is made up of 13 amino acids. Germline V gene sequence: CDR1 SGHRS, CDR2 YFSETQ. Trimming removed 4 bases at V and 7 bases at J, with 11 bases between. The CDR3 bases are TGCGCCAGCAGCCAGGAAGGGGGCGGGGAGCTGTTTTTT. This translates into CASSQEGGGELFF.

The chain employs TRBV4-1 and TRBJ1-4; 7 bases agree with TRBD1. The CDR3 is 15 amino acids. The germline V gene encodes CDR1 MGHRA and CDR2 YSYEKL. The V and J ends lost 4 bases and 5 bases, in that order; junction bases with no gene match: 7. The CDR3 DNA follows: TGCGCCAGCAGCCTATACGGGACAGAAAATGAAAAACTGTTTTTT. Translated, it gives CASSLYGTENEKLFF.

This chain joins TRBV27 and TRBJ2-7, with D possibly TRBD2 on 6 matching bases. The CDR3 length is 13 residues. Germline CDR1 reads MNHEY; CDR2 reads SMNVEV (reference sequence). The germline V and J ends were trimmed by 8 bases and 4 bases, with 15 bases remaining between them. The CDR3 coding sequence is TGTGCCAGCGGCTCGTCGGAGGGTTACGAGCAGTACTTC. Residues: CASGSSEGYEQYF.

The chain combines TRBV9 with TRBJ2-1; weak D call: TRBD1 (5 bases). Germline assignment: CDR1 SGDLS and CDR2 YYNGEE. This CDR3 has 16 amino acids. Trimming removed 3 bases from V and 2 bases from J, with 15 bases in between. CDR3 bases: TGTGCCAGCAGCGCCCACGCTAGGGGTACCTACAATGAGCAGTTCTTC. Protein sequence: CASSAHARGTYNEQFF.

The rearrangement joins TRBV30 to TRBJ2-2; 11 bases are shared with TRBD2. The CDR3 runs 20 residues. Germline CDR1 GTSNPN, CDR2 SVGIG (reference sequence). Germline trimming cut 4 bases from V and 2 bases from J; bases unmatched to any gene: 18. In nucleotides, the CDR3 is TGTGCCTGGAACGGGCTATTCGGCCTAGCGGGAGGATTAAACACCGGGGAGCTGTTTTTT. Encoded protein: CAWNGLFGLAGGLNTGELFF.

Only a few counts were recorded for this clone. The chain employs TRBV28 and TRBJ2-2, with TRBD1 matching over 10 bases. The CDR3 spans 20 residues. Unmatched junction bases numbered 19, after V lost 6 bases and J lost 3 bases. CDR1 is MDHEN and CDR2 is SYDVKM in the germline V gene. In DNA, the CDR3 is TGTGCCAGCAGCGAGATCGGGACAGGGGCAATATCAGGGTACACCGGGGAGCTGTTTTTT. Amino acid sequence: CASSEIGTGAISGYTGELFF. Based on the CDR3 plus reference TRBV28 and TRBJ2-2, the full variable domain is DVKVTQSSRYLVKRTGEKVFLECVQDMDHENMFWYRQDPGLGLRLIYFSYDVKMKEKGDIPEGYSVSREKKERFSLILESASTNQTSMYLCASSEIGTGAISGYTGELFFGEGSRLTVL.

The rearrangement uses TRBV6-5 and TRBJ2-5; D is possibly TRBD2 (5 bases). V lost 0 bases to trimming and J lost 1 base, with 9 bases between them. CDR3 length: 15 amino acids. Germline CDR1 is MNHEY and CDR2 is SVGAGI. The CDR3 region is CASSYSASTQETQYF. The CDR3 nucleotides read TGTGCCAGCAGTTACTCGGCTAGCACCCAAGAGACCCAGTACTTC.

The chain employs TRBV7-2 and TRBJ2-7; TRBD2 agrees at 13 bases. Germline V gives CDR1 SGHTA, CDR2 FQGNSA. The CDR3 has 16 residues. V trimming: 5 bases; J trimming: 5 bases; junction bases outside the gene matches: 9. The CDR3 here is CASSKTGTSGANEQYF. The CDR3 DNA reads TGTGCCAGCAGCAAGACCGGGACTAGCGGGGCCAACGAGCAGTACTTC.

This chain connects TRBV27 to TRBJ2-3; 8 bases agree with TRBD1. Germline loops: CDR1 MNHEY, CDR2 SMNVEV (reference sequence). The CDR3 is made up of 17 amino acids. V dropped 2 bases and J dropped 4; count of bases not matched to a gene: 11. The CDR3 sequence is CASSLASGTGPADTQYF. The CDR3 nucleotides read TGTGCCAGCAGTTTAGCTTCTGGGACAGGCCCAGCAGATACGCAGTATTTT.

This clone turned up a few times. The chain carries TRBV28 and TRBJ1-1; a possible D gene is TRBD1 (5 bases). Trimming cost V 2 bases and J 6 bases, with 13 bases left between them. Germline loops: CDR1 MDHEN, CDR2 SYDVKM. This CDR3 contains 14 residues. Written as DNA, the CDR3 is TGTGCCAGCAGTTTAGAACAGGTCATCTCTGAAGCTTTCTTT. Its protein product is CASSLEQVISEAFF.